This T cell receptor beta chain was documented in a study of T cell changes during pregnancy in multiple sclerosis. Assay: immunoSEQ multiplex PCR; the TCRdb copy retains only in-frame clones and omits some. Altogether 30,000 or so clones are present, around 93% being singletons, with the ten largest covering around 0.44%. Specimen: CD4+ T cells from peripheral blood mononuclear cells, collected after pregnancy. The clonotype comes from a female donor with multiple sclerosis, enrolled in a pregnancy study.

CDR3: CASSYRGGQGVGEQYF. The CDR3 DNA reads as TGTGCCAGCAGTTACAGAGGGGGACAGGGGGTCGGCGAGCAGTACTTC. This chain joins TRBV6-5 and TRBJ2-7; TRBD1 matches at 11 bases. Germline trimming cut 2 bases from V and 6 bases from J; bases unmatched to any gene: 9. CDR3 length equals 16 residues. The germline V gene has CDR1 MNHEY and CDR2 SVGAGI.